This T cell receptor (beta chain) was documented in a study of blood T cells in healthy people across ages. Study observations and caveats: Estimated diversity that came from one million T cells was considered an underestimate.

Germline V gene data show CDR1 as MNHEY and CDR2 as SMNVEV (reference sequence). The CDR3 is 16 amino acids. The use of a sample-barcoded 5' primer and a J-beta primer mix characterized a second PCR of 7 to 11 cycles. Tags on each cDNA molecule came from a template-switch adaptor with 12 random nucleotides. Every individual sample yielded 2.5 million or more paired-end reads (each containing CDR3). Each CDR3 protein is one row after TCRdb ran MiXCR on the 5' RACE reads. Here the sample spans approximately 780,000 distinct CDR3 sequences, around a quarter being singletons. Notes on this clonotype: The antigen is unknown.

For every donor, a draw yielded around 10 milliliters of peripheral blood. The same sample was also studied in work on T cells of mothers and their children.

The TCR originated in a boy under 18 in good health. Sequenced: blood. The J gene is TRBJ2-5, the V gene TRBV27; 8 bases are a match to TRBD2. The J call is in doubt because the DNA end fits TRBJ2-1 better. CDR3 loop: CASSRVGGGTSKEQFF. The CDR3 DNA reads TGTGCCAGCAGTCGCGTGGGCGGGGGGACGTCCAAGGAGCAGTTCTTC.